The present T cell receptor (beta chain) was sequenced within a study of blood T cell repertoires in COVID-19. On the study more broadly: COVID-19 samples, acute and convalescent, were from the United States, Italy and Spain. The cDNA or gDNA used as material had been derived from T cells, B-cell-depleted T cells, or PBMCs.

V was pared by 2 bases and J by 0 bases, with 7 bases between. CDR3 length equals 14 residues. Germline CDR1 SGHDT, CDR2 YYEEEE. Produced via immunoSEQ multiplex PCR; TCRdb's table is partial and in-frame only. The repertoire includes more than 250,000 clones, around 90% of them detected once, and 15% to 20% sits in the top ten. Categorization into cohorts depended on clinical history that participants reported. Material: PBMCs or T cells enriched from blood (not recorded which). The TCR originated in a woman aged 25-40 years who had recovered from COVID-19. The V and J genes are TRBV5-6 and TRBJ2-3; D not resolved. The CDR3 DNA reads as TGTGCCAGCAGCTTCAGTGCTAGCACAGATACGCAGTATTTT. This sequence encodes CASSFSASTDTQYF.